What follows are 19 T cell receptor beta chains derived from one specimen sequenced in a study of beta chain features in type 1 diabetes. These receptors' targets are unknown. Study-wide results and limits: TCRB CDR3s were moderately but significantly shorter in Type 1 diabetes patients in all four CD4+ subsets.

All of the isolated RNA was reverse transcribed, so expressed TCRB transcripts were sequenced. Libraries were prepared by immunoSEQ multiplex PCR; TCRdb keeps only in-frame clonotypes and omits some of them. The repertoire holds approximately 730,000 clones, with around an eighth as singletons. The sample consisted of naive CD4+ T cells from blood. Receptors originate from a man aged 18 to 30 with type 1 diabetes.

This clone has just a few counts. This chain uses TRBV30 with TRBJ1-2; D perhaps matches TRBD1 (6 bases). The germline V gene has CDR1 GTSNPN and CDR2 SVGIG (reference sequence). Trimming removed 2 bases at V and 5 bases at J, with 15 bases between. CDR3 length: 14 residues. CDR3 protein: CAWSYRATTYGYTF. The CDR3 DNA follows: TGTGCCTGGAGTTACAGGGCGACGACGTATGGCTACACCTTC.

The chain is built from TRBV19 and TRBJ1-1, with 12 bases fitting TRBD1. Per germline, CDR1 LNHDA and CDR2 SQIVND (reference sequence). The CDR3 contains 16 residues. The V and J ends lost 4 bases and 5 bases, in that order; junction bases with no gene match: 8. CDR3 nucleotide sequence: TGTGCCAGTAGTACCCGGGACAGGGGGCGCGGGACTGAAGCTTTCTTT. This sequence encodes CASSTRDRGRGTEAFF.

This clone came up a few times. The chain recombines TRBV11-3 with TRBJ2-1; D might be TRBD2 (6 bases). The CDR3 runs to 16 residues. Trimming cost V 3 bases and J 0 bases, with 12 bases left between them. The germline gives CDR1 SGHNT, CDR2 YENEEA. This CDR3 is CASSFSGTSSYNEQFF. CDR3 bases: TGTGCCAGCAGCTTTAGCGGTACAAGCTCCTACAATGAGCAGTTCTTC.

The chain carries TRBV4-1 and TRBJ2-5; 11 bases line up with TRBD2. With V trimmed by 0 bases and J by 2 bases, 5 bases remained unmatched. The CDR3 spans 17 residues. Germline-derived CDR1 and CDR2 are MGHRA and YSYEKL. This CDR3 is CASSQDLVAGGQETQYF. DNA for the CDR3: TGCGCCAGCAGCCAAGATCTGGTAGCGGGGGGGCAAGAGACCCAGTACTTC.

This clone was detected a few times. The V and J genes are TRBV29-1 and TRBJ2-2; D may correspond to TRBD1 or TRBD2 (5 bases each). V lost 7 bases to trimming and J lost 4 bases, with 28 bases between them. Germline assignment: CDR1 SQVTM and CDR2 ANQGSEA. The CDR3 has 18 residues. The CDR3 sequence: CSALGRGPTPAGTGELFF. CDR3 in DNA: TGCAGCGCCCTAGGCCGGGGACCAACCCCGGCGGGCACCGGGGAGCTGTTTTTT.

This chain uses TRBV2 with TRBJ2-7; D tentatively reads TRBD1 or TRBD2 (5 bases each). CDR1 and CDR2 from the germline V gene are SNHLY and FYNNEI. The V end lost 7 bases, the J end lost 9 bases, and 22 bases lay between the germline ends. This CDR3 has 14 residues. Here the CDR3 DNA reads TGTGCCAGCAACCCTTCAGGGTTGGCGGGCGGGCAGTACTTC. Translation: CASNPSGLAGGQYF.

CDR3: CASSNGGVGEQYF. The CDR3 DNA is TGTGCCAGCAGTAATGGAGGGGTTGGCGAGCAGTACTTC. The genes are TRBV7-8 and TRBJ2-7, with D possibly matching TRBD2 (6 bases). The V and J ends lost 6 bases and 6 bases respectively, with 15 bases between them. Per the germline V gene, CDR1 is SGHVS and CDR2 is FQNEAQ. The CDR3 has 13 amino acids.

In its sample, this clone was seen a few times. Other DNA sequences in this sample translate to the same CDR3. This chain joins TRBV29-1 and TRBJ1-1; 7 bases fit TRBD1. Germline values: CDR1 SQVTM, CDR2 ANQGSEA. The CDR3 is 13 residues long. Unmatched junction bases numbered 4, after V lost 6 bases and J lost 0 bases. The CDR3 region is CSVRGQLNTEAFF. CDR3 in DNA: TGCAGCGTGAGGGGACAGTTGAACACTGAAGCTTTCTTT.

This clone appeared a few times. This chain connects TRBV4-2 to TRBJ1-2; D gene uncertain. V shed 0 bases and J shed 4 bases, with 12 bases lying between them. The CDR3 is 15 residues long. Germline V gene lookup returns CDR1 LGHNA and CDR2 YNFKEQ. DNA for the CDR3: TGTGCCAGCAGCCAAGAGAAGTCCGGGAGCTATGGCTACACCTTC. It translates to CASSQEKSGSYGYTF.

The table lists this clone with a few counts. The CDR3, as DNA: TGCGCCAGCAGCTCAAACGGGATGGGGGCCCAAGAGACCCAGTACTTC. It codes for CASSSNGMGAQETQYF. The J gene is TRBJ2-5, the V gene TRBV5-1, with a possible D match to TRBD1 (6 bases). Germline V gene sequence: CDR1 SGHRS, CDR2 YFSETQ. The V end lost 3 bases, the J end lost 1 base, and 16 bases lay between the germline ends. This CDR3 is built from 16 residues.

This clone was detected only a few times. V and J are TRBV30 and TRBJ2-3; D tentatively reads TRBD1 or TRBD2 (5 bases each). CDR3 length equals 15 residues. CDR1 GTSNPN and CDR2 SVGIG come from the germline V gene (reference sequence). V was trimmed by 1 base and J by 6 bases, leaving 17 bases between them. CDR3 in DNA: TGTGCCTGGAGTGGGGGGAGCCTTCTCTCCGATACGCAGTATTTT. This encodes CAWSGGSLLSDTQYF.

This clone was counted a few times. The sample holds other DNA sequences that translate to the same CDR3. The chain recombines TRBV30 with TRBJ2-3; 9 bases line up with TRBD2. Germline trimming cut 0 bases from V and 3 bases from J; bases unmatched to any gene: 4. Germline V gene lookup returns CDR1 GTSNPN and CDR2 SVGIG (reference sequence). This CDR3 comprises 15 residues. The CDR3 DNA reads as TGTGCCTGGAGTGTAGCGGGGGGATTGACAGATACGCAGTATTTT. This translates into CAWSVAGGLTDTQYF.

The genes are TRBV28 and TRBJ2-7, with a possible D match to TRBD2 (6 bases). Per the germline V gene, CDR1 is MDHEN and CDR2 is SYDVKM. Trimming stripped 6 bases from V and 3 bases from J, with 15 bases between. CDR3 length: 14 residues. CDR3 in amino acids: CASSPDGGDYEQYF. DNA for the CDR3: TGTGCCAGCAGCCCGGACGGGGGAGACTACGAGCAGTACTTC.

The chain is built from TRBV4-2 and TRBJ2-7, with a possible D match to TRBD1 (6 bases). Trimming stripped 0 bases from V and 5 bases from J, with 17 bases between. CDR3 length: 16 residues. CDR1 and CDR2 from the germline V gene are LGHNA and YNFKEQ. In DNA form, the CDR3 reads TGTGCCAGCAGCCAAGAGGACAGCACAAACAAACACGAGCAGTACTTC. As protein: CASSQEDSTNKHEQYF.

This clone turned up a few times. The chain joins TRBV7-2 to TRBJ2-7, with 8 bases that match TRBD2. V dropped 5 bases and J dropped 2; count of bases not matched to a gene: 11. The germline V gene encodes CDR1 SGHTA and CDR2 FQGNSA. The CDR3 runs 16 residues. The CDR3 DNA sequence: TGTGCCAGCAGCCCTAGGGAAGCGGGGGTGACCTACGAGCAGTACTTC. The encoded protein is CASSPREAGVTYEQYF.

This clone turned up a few times. V gene TRBV20-1 combines with J gene TRBJ1-1; no reliable D call. V was pared by 8 bases and J by 0 bases, with 7 bases between. The CDR3 is 11 residues long. Looked up from germline, CDR1 is DFQATT and CDR2 is SNEGSKA (reference sequence). As DNA, the CDR3 is TGCAGTAATACCATGAACACTGAAGCTTTCTTT. Protein: CSNTMNTEAFF.

The chain recombines TRBV21-1 with TRBJ2-3; TRBD1 reflects the table's D call only, with no check against the DNA. TRBV21-1 is termed a pseudogene. The CDR3 loop spans 13 amino acids. The CDR3 region is CASGASATDTQYF. The CDR3 region has the DNA TGTGCCAGCGGGGCGTCCGCTACAGATACGCAGTATTTT.

V and J are TRBV18 and TRBJ2-3, with no clear D. V was clipped by 3 bases and J by 6 bases, with 10 bases between them. CDR1 and CDR2 from the germline V gene are KGHSH and LQKENI. This CDR3 has 13 residues. The CDR3 reads CASSPSERDTQYF. The CDR3 DNA sequence: TGTGCCAGCTCACCGTCGGAGAGGGATACGCAGTATTTT.

The chain is built from TRBV7-9 and TRBJ1-2, with D perhaps matching TRBD1 (5 bases). V lost 0 bases and J lost 6, with 8 bases in between. CDR1 and CDR2 from the germline V gene are SEHNR and FQNEAQ (reference sequence). This CDR3 contains 13 residues. CDR3 protein: CASSLATVHGYTF. Here the CDR3 DNA reads TGTGCCAGCAGCTTAGCGACAGTACATGGCTACACCTTC.